The sample holds a few counts of the clone carrying this TCR beta chain. The source of the sample is a study of T cell responses to AZD1222 COVID-19 vaccine. Assay used: immunoSEQ multiplex PCR; TCRdb lists only in-frame clones, some missing. The profile covers over 100,000 clones, with approximately 90% appearing a single time and 2% to 2.5% taken by the ten largest. J was trimmed by 3 bases and V by 3 bases; bases with no gene match: 1. CDR3 size: 13 residues. CDR1 and CDR2 (germline): SGHTA, FQGNSA. The gene calls are TRBV7-2 and TRBJ2-7, with 8 bases fitting TRBD1. This specimen consisted of peripheral blood, obtained on day 0 of AZD1222 vaccination. The source of this sequence is an adult in good health. The CDR3 is CASSFGQGYEQYF. CDR3 nucleotides: TGTGCCAGCAGCTTTGGACAGGGCTACGAGCAGTACTTC. Variable domain in full (rest from reference TRBV7-2 and TRBJ2-7): GAGVSQSPSNKVTEKGKDVELRCDPISGHTALYWYRQSLGQGLEFLIYFQGNSAPDKSGLPSDRFSAERTGGSVSTLTIQRTQQEDSAVYLCASSFGQGYEQYFGPGTRLTVT.